These T cell receptor beta chains were read from a single sample in a study of T cells in Graves' hyperthyroidism and ophthalmopathy. TCRdb passed the multiplex PCR reads through MiXCR, listing each CDR3 protein once. The data contain roughly 40,000 distinct CDR3 sequences, approximately 52% of them singletons. The specimen sequenced was blood. These receptors were collected from a man aged 35 to 55 with Graves' ophthalmopathy. Each CDR3 is given with its conserved first and last residue. D genes are given only for firm matches. Part of the rows lack a size; the others show once, few, many or a class for expanded clones.

TGTGCCAGCAGTCCCGGGGGACTAGCAGTTCAAGGCGACAATGAGCAGTTCTTC	CASSPGGLAVQGDNEQFF	NA	TRBD2	TRBV6-1	TRBJ2-1
TGTGCCAGCAGCTTAGACAGGGTTTTGGATAATTCACCCCTCCACTTT	CASSLDRVLDNSPLHF	NA	TRBD1	TRBV5-6	TRBJ1-6
TGCAGTGCTCTAGCGGGAGGGCCCGGAGAGACCCAGTACTTC	CSALAGGPGETQYF	NA	TRBD2	TRBV20-1	TRBJ2-5
TGTGCCAGCAGTACGGACAGCGGTGAGCAGTTCTTC	CASSTDSGEQFF	many	NA	TRBV6-2/TRBV6-3	TRBJ2-1
TGTGCCAGCAGCCTAGGGACAGGGGGACCCCAGCATTTT	CASSLGTGGPQHF	NA	TRBD1	TRBV7-6	TRBJ1-5
TGCGTCAGCAGCTTGGCCGGGATAGGGTTTATGCCTCCTGAAGCTTTCTTT	CVSSLAGIGFMPPEAFF	once	NA	TRBV5-1	TRBJ1-1
TGTGCCAGCAGTCTAAGGCCGGGAGAGACCCAGTACTTC	CASSLRPGETQYF	many	NA	TRBV11-2	TRBJ2-5
TGCGCCAGCAGCTTGGGGGGACAGGGGGCCTACGAGCAGTACTTC	CASSLGGQGAYEQYF	many	TRBD1	TRBV5-1	TRBJ2-7
TGCGCCAGCAGCTTGCAGGGCAGGGGGACGACCGGGGAGCTGTACTTC	CASSLQGRGTTGELYF	NA	TRBD1	TRBV5-1	TRBJ2-7
TGTGCCAGCAGCCCCGGTGGGGGAGGGGTAGATACGCAGTATTTT	CASSPGGGGVDTQYF	many	TRBD2	TRBV7-6	TRBJ2-3
TGCAGTGCTAGGGCCCGCGGGCCCACAGATACGCAGTATTTT	CSARARGPTDTQYF	NA	NA	TRBV20-1	TRBJ2-3
TGCGCCAGCAGCCCGGAGACAGGGCCCGGCTCCTACAATGAGCAGTTCTTC	CASSPETGPGSYNEQFF	many	TRBD1	TRBV5-1	TRBJ2-1
TGTGCCAGCTCCCGGGGCGGCGGGAAGGAGACCCAGTACTTC	CASSRGGGKETQYF	many	NA	TRBV18	TRBJ2-5
TGCAGTGCTAGCCTCACACAGGACGAGCATTTT	CSASLTQDEHF	few	NA	TRBV20-1	TRBJ1-5
TGCAGTGCTGGGGGCAGATCCCTAGATGGCTACACCTTC	CSAGGRSLDGYTF	many	NA	TRBV20-1	TRBJ1-2
TGTAGTGCCCTACGGAAGGACAGGGGGTTTGACCCTAACACCGGGGAGCTGTTTTTT	CSALRKDRGFDPNTGELFF	NA	TRBD1	TRBV20-1	TRBJ2-2
TGTGCCAGTAGTACACAGACTAGCGGGGAGCTGTTTTTT	CASSTQTSGELFF	NA	NA	TRBV19	TRBJ2-2
TGTGCCAGCAATGATGGACTAGCGGGGGGCTACGAGCAGTACTTC	CASNDGLAGGYEQYF	NA	TRBD2	TRBV2	TRBJ2-7
TGCGCCAGCAGTGGTGGGAATCGAGAGCAGTACTTC	CASSGGNREQYF	NA	NA	TRBV10-2	TRBJ2-7
TGCAGTGCTTCATCCAATCAGCCCCAGCAGTACTTC	CSASSNQPQQYF	NA	NA	TRBV20-1	TRBJ2-7
TGCGCCATCAGCTCGTACCAAGAGACCCAGTACTTC	CAISSYQETQYF	NA	NA	TRBV11-2	TRBJ2-5
TGTGCCAGTACCACCAGGGGAGTGATCACTGAAGCTTTCTTT	CASTTRGVITEAFF	many	NA	TRBV19	TRBJ1-1
TGCAGTGCCCGGGGGTGGCGGGGGAGACTCTCCTACAATGAGCAGTTCTTC	CSARGWRGRLSYNEQFF	many	TRBD2	TRBV20-1	TRBJ2-1
TGTGCCAGCAGCCGAGTAGAGGGCGACTACTCACCCCTCCACTTT	CASSRVEGDYSPLHF	NA	NA	TRBV5-8	TRBJ1-6
TGTGCCAGCAGCTTCAGCGCGGGAGATAATGAGCAGTATTTT	CASSFSAGDNEQYF	few	TRBD2	TRBV5-4	TRBJ2-3
TGTGCCAGTAGTGTTAGCGGGCGAAACACCGGGGAGCTGTCTTTT	CASSVSGRNTGELSF	NA	TRBD2	TRBV6-4	TRBJ2-2
TGCAGTGCTAGAGAGGGAGTGGGGGAGACCCAGTACTTC	CSAREGVGETQYF	NA	NA	TRBV20-1	TRBJ2-5
TGTGCAAGCAGCTTAAATAATTGGGCCAAAAATATTCGGTACTTC	CASSLNNWAKNIRYF	NA	NA	TRBV25-1	TRBJ2-4
TGTGCCAGCAGTGGACCACAGGGGGATATTAATGAAAAACTGTTTTTT	CASSGPQGDINEKLFF	NA	TRBD1	TRBV6-1	TRBJ1-4
TGTGCCATCAGGCATAGCGGGAGCTTAAACGAGCAGTACTTC	CAIRHSGSLNEQYF	NA	TRBD2	TRBV10-3	TRBJ2-7
TGCGCCAGCAGCCTCGGACTAGCGGGACTCACAGATACGCAGTATTTT	CASSLGLAGLTDTQYF	many	TRBD2	TRBV5-1	TRBJ2-3
TGCAGTGCTAGAGGGCTCGGTTGGGGCCACGCCTTC	CSARGLGWGHAF	NA	NA	TRBV20-1	TRBJ1-2
TGTGCCAGCAGTTACCGATACAGGGGGGACCAGCCCCAGCATTTT	CASSYRYRGDQPQHF	many	TRBD1	TRBV6-5	TRBJ1-5
TGTGCCAGCAAGTTGACAGGGCGGAGCACAGAAGCTTTCTTT	CASKLTGRSTEAFF	NA	TRBD1	TRBV12-3/TRBV12-4	TRBJ1-1
TGCAGTGCTAGAGATCTGCAGGGGACGGGGAATGAGCAGTATTTT	CSARDLQGTGNEQYF	NA	NA	TRBV20-1	TRBJ2-3
TGTGCCAGTACCAGTTACAGGGTCACTGAAGCTTTCTTT	CASTSYRVTEAFF	many	NA	TRBV19	TRBJ1-1
TGTGCCACCAGCAGATCTATAGCGGAGGTCTCTGGGGCCAACGTCCTGACTTTC	CATSRSIAEVSGANVLTF	NA	NA	TRBV15	TRBJ2-6
TGTGCCAGCAGTCCAGGCTCAGGGCAGCATCAGCCCCAGTACTTC	CASSPGSGQHQPQYF	NA	NA	TRBV6-5	TRBJ2-5
TGTGCCTGGAGTGTGTTACGGAGTGAAGCTTTCTTT	CAWSVLRSEAFF	many	NA	TRBV30	TRBJ1-1
TGTGCCAGCAGCTCGGGTTACTATGGCTACACCTTC	CASSSGYYGYTF	many	NA	TRBV5-6	TRBJ1-2
TGCAGTGCTAGAGTCAACAATGAGCAGTTCTTC	CSARVNNEQFF	medium-sized	NA	TRBV20-1	TRBJ2-1
TGCGCCAGCAGCTCAGGACTAGTCAAAGATACGCAGTATTTT	CASSSGLVKDTQYF	medium-sized	TRBD2	TRBV5-1	TRBJ2-3
TGCGCCGGCGGAGAATCGGGGACCTATGGCTACACCTTC	CAGGESGTYGYTF	NA	NA	TRBV5-1	TRBJ1-2
TGCAGTGCTAGAGATCTATTGGAACGAAACTACGAGCAGTACTTC	CSARDLLERNYEQYF	many	NA	TRBV20-1	TRBJ2-7
TGCGCCAGCAGCTCACTAGCGGGAGGCCTTTCAACCTACGAGCAGTACTTC	CASSSLAGGLSTYEQYF	NA	TRBD2	TRBV5-1	TRBJ2-7
TGCAGCGGACTAGTGGGTCAAGAGACCCAGTACTTC	CSGLVGQETQYF	NA	TRBD2	TRBV20-1	TRBJ2-5